These 31 T cell receptor beta chains were sequenced from one sample in a study of T cell clones after liver transplantation. TCRdb's copy holds only in-frame clones and misses some; the assay was immunoSEQ multiplex PCR. The sample includes about 120,000 clones, 90% of them seen just once. The material sequenced was CD4+ T cells from blood, taken 12 months after liver transplant. The receptors here all came from a human patient who received a liver transplant. Part of the T cells may come from the graft donor.

With respect to this clone: Other DNA sequences in the same sample also yield this CDR3. V gene TRBV29-1 combines with J gene TRBJ2-4; the D gene is possibly TRBD2 (6 bases). The CDR3 is made up of 13 amino acids. V lost 1 base and J 5 bases, leaving 9 bases between the germline ends. Germline CDR1 reads SQVTM; CDR2 reads ANQGSEA. CDR3 region: CSVEGGGENIQYF. CDR3 bases: TGCAGCGTTGAAGGGGGAGGCGAAAACATTCAGTACTTC.

This clone was counted a single time. V and J are TRBV7-9 and TRBJ1-3; 9 bases are a match to TRBD1. This CDR3 contains 15 residues. Germline CDR1 reads SEHNR; CDR2 reads FQNEAQ (reference sequence). With 0 bases clipped from V and 4 bases from J, the junction kept 1 base outside the gene matches. DNA of the CDR3: TGTGCCAGCAGCTTAGCGGGACAGGGAGGAAACACCATATATTTT. This translates into CASSLAGQGGNTIYF.

The rearrangement uses TRBV11-3 and TRBJ2-7; 8 bases are shared with TRBD2. Germline values: CDR1 SGHNT, CDR2 YENEEA. This CDR3 has 14 amino acids. The V and J ends lost 1 base and 3 bases, in that order; junction bases with no gene match: 2. The CDR3 protein is CASSLASGYYEQYF. CDR3 in DNA: TGTGCCAGCAGCTTAGCTAGCGGGTACTACGAGCAGTACTTC.

The rearrangement uses TRBV5-4 and TRBJ2-2, with TRBD2 as a possible D gene (6 bases). CDR3 length: 18 residues. Per germline, CDR1 SGHNT and CDR2 YYREEE (reference sequence). With 1 base removed from V and 1 base from J, the gap between germline ends came to 17 bases. This CDR3 is CASSLQRGGDQNTGELFF. CDR3 bases: TGTGCCAGCAGCTTGCAACGTGGCGGGGACCAGAACACCGGGGAGCTGTTTTTT. The whole variable domain, filled in from reference TRBV5-4 and TRBJ2-2, reads ETGVTQSPTHLIKTRGQQVTLRCSSQSGHNTVSWYQQALGQGPQFIFQYYREEENGRGNFPPRFSGLQFPNYSSELNVNALELDDSALYLCASSLQRGGDQNTGELFFGEGSRLTVL.

The V and J genes are TRBV9 and TRBJ1-2; D gene uncertain. Trimming shortened V by 0 bases and J by 3 bases, and 12 bases separated the two germline ends. The CDR3 length is 15 residues. Germline V lookup: CDR1 SGDLS, CDR2 YYNGEE. DNA for the CDR3: TGTGCCAGCAGCGTAGCTCGAGTGATGGACTATGGCTACACCTTC. Its protein product is CASSVARVMDYGYTF.

The chain employs TRBV30 and TRBJ1-3; D is unclear. From germline, CDR1 is GTSNPN and CDR2 SVGIG (reference sequence). The CDR3 has 14 amino acids. V lost 3 bases and J 0 bases, leaving 9 bases between the germline ends. The CDR3 reads CAWRSPASGNTIYF. The DNA for the CDR3 is TGTGCCTGGAGGTCCCCGGCCTCTGGAAACACCATATATTTT.

The chain has TRBV10-3 and TRBJ2-3; 9 positions agree with TRBD1. The CDR3 is 15 residues long. Germline V gene data show CDR1 as ENHRY and CDR2 as SYGVKD. J lost 5 bases, V lost 5 bases, and 8 bases had no gene match. CDR3 nucleotide sequence: TGTGCCATCAGTCCCGGGACAGGGAGGAGAGATACGCAGTATTTT. Amino acids: CAISPGTGRRDTQYF.

V gene TRBV2 combines with J gene TRBJ2-3, with D possibly being TRBD1 (6 bases). CDR1 and CDR2 from the germline V gene are SNHLY and FYNNEI. V gave up 9 bases and J gave up 1 base, with 11 bases separating them. The CDR3 has 13 residues. CDR3 region: CASQAGGTDTQYF. The CDR3 DNA reads as TGTGCCAGTCAGGCAGGGGGCACAGATACGCAGTATTTT.

This rearrangement joins TRBV6-4 to TRBJ2-7; 8 nucleotides match TRBD1. The germline V gene encodes CDR1 MRHNA and CDR2 SNTAGT. V shed 7 bases, J shed 0 bases, and the junction held 8 bases outside the gene matches. The CDR3 loop spans 15 amino acids. The CDR3 here is CASTTTGASSYEQYF. CDR3 coding DNA: TGTGCCAGCACCACGACAGGGGCCAGCTCCTACGAGCAGTACTTC.

The chain joins TRBV6-6 to TRBJ2-7; 13 positions match TRBD2. The CDR3 consists of 15 residues. Looked up from germline, CDR1 is MNHNY and CDR2 is SVGAGI (reference sequence). V dropped 6 bases and J dropped 5; count of bases not matched to a gene: 7. CDR3 in DNA: TGTGCCAGCAGAAACGACGGGACTAGCGGGAACGAGCAGTACTTC. This codes for CASRNDGTSGNEQYF.

The chain couples TRBV11-3 to TRBJ2-3, with 7 positions matching TRBD2. V lost 2 bases and J lost 1; bases outside the gene matches: 3. The CDR3 spans 15 residues. In germline, CDR1 is SGHNT, CDR2 YENEEA. The CDR3 region has the DNA TGTGCCAGCAGCTTACCGGGACTACGCACAGATACGCAGTATTTT. Its protein is CASSLPGLRTDTQYF.

The chain joins TRBV25-1 to TRBJ2-2, with 7 bases matching TRBD1. This CDR3 is built from 14 residues. Germline lookup yields CDR1 MGHDK and CDR2 SYGVNS. With 8 bases clipped from V and 4 bases from J, the junction kept 7 bases outside the gene matches. CDR3 sequence (DNA): TGTGCCAGCTCCCGACAGGGTAGCACCGGGGAGCTGTTTTTT. Translating gives CASSRQGSTGELFF. Full variable domain (missing parts from reference TRBV25-1 and TRBJ2-2): EADIYQTPRYLVIGTGKKITLECSQTMGHDKMYWYQQDPGMELHLIHYSYGVNSTEKGDLSSESTVSRIRTEHFPLTLESARPSHTSQYLCASSRQGSTGELFFGEGSRLTVL.

This sequence joins TRBV29-1 and TRBJ2-7; no reliable D call. V was pared by 7 bases and J by 2 bases, with 18 bases between. CDR3 length: 14 residues. Germline V CDR1 and CDR2: SQVTM, ANQGSEA. CDR3 sequence (DNA): TGCAGCGCCGTTGACGGGCAACCAGCCTACGAGCAGTACTTC. Translating it yields CSAVDGQPAYEQYF.

The gene calls are TRBV18 and TRBJ1-1; weak D call: TRBD1 (6 bases). CDR3 size: 15 residues. From germline, CDR1 is KGHSH and CDR2 LQKENI. The V end was cut by 2 bases, the J end by 2 bases, with 12 bases between. The CDR3 DNA reads as TGTGCCAGCTCACCAATCAGGACAGATAACACTGAAGCTTTCTTT. Its translation: CASSPIRTDNTEAFF.

The rearrangement joins TRBV5-4 to TRBJ1-1; weak D call: TRBD1 (6 bases). The CDR3 totals 13 residues. V was trimmed by 0 bases and J by 6 bases, leaving 9 bases between them. Germline V gives CDR1 SGHNT, CDR2 YYREEE (reference sequence). CDR3 in DNA: TGTGCCAGCAGCTTGGACAGGGAGGCTGAAGCTTTCTTT. Translation: CASSLDREAEAFF.

In this sample, this clone turned up once. V is TRBV12-5 and J is TRBJ2-7; 9 nucleotides align to TRBD1. In germline, CDR1 is LGHNT, CDR2 FRNRAP. CDR3 length equals 15 residues. The ends lost 4 bases at V and 0 bases at J; junction bases unmatched: 4. The CDR3 loop is CASGSPTGGSYEQYF. DNA for the CDR3: TGTGCTAGTGGTTCCCCGACAGGGGGCTCCTACGAGCAGTACTTC.

This chain connects TRBV4-2 to TRBJ2-5; D might be TRBD2 (5 bases). The CDR3 is 14 amino acids. Germline V CDR1 and CDR2: LGHNA, YNFKEQ. Trimming cost V 0 bases and J 2 bases, with 7 bases left between them. The CDR3 sequence is CASSQEWTQETQYF. The CDR3 DNA is TGTGCCAGCAGCCAAGAATGGACTCAAGAGACCCAGTACTTC.

This chain connects TRBV5-1 to TRBJ1-1, with a tentative D call TRBD1 (5 bases). Germline V gene data show CDR1 as SGHRS and CDR2 as YFSETQ. V was pared by 0 bases and J by 2 bases, with 11 bases between. This CDR3 comprises 15 residues. DNA for the CDR3: TGCGCCAGCAGCTTGGGACAGAATATCAACACTGAAGCTTTCTTT. Translation gives CASSLGQNINTEAFF.

About this clone itself: The junction differs from germline at one of its ends, possibly a read error. The chain employs TRBV2 and TRBJ1-5; 8 bases match TRBD1. This CDR3 has 15 amino acids. Germline V lookup: CDR1 SNHLY, CDR2 FYNNEI. The CDR3 DNA reads as TGTGCCAGCAGGGAAGGACAGGGCACGTATTTGCCCCAGCATTTT. This sequence encodes CASREGQGTYLPQHF.

The chain carries TRBV7-8 and TRBJ1-1; tentative D call: TRBD1 (6 bases). V was pared by 0 bases and J by 5 bases, with 10 bases between. CDR1 SGHVS and CDR2 FQNEAQ come from the germline V gene. The CDR3 runs 14 residues. The CDR3 sequence is CASSLATGSTEAFF. In DNA, the CDR3 is TGTGCCAGCAGCTTAGCTACAGGGTCAACTGAAGCTTTCTTT.

V usage is TRBV28 and J usage is TRBJ1-2; D not resolved. V was trimmed by 4 bases and J by 6 bases, leaving 18 bases between them. The CDR3 has 15 residues. CDR1 MDHEN and CDR2 SYDVKM come from the germline V gene. The CDR3, as DNA: TGTGCCAGCAGTTCCATTCCCCCACAAAGGCATGGCTACACCTTC. Encoded protein: CASSSIPPQRHGYTF.

The chain recombines TRBV4-2 with TRBJ2-7; TRBD2 aligns across 9 bases. The trim removed 0 bases at V and 2 bases at J, leaving 2 bases unmatched. The CDR3 has 15 residues. CDR1 LGHNA and CDR2 YNFKEQ come from the germline V gene. CDR3 sequence (DNA): TGTGCCAGCAGCCAAGAGGCTAGCGGGACCTACGAGCAGTACTTC. The encoded protein is CASSQEASGTYEQYF.

The genes are TRBV9 and TRBJ2-1; 11 bases agree with TRBD2. Trimming removed 3 bases from V and 10 bases from J; junction bases left unmatched: 3. Germline CDR1 is SGDLS and CDR2 is YYNGEE. This CDR3 has 13 amino acids. CDR3 protein: CASSDRTSGEQFF. CDR3 nucleotides: TGTGCCAGCAGCGATCGGACTAGCGGGGAGCAGTTCTTC. Together with reference TRBV9 and TRBJ2-1, the CDR3 gives the full variable domain: DSGVTQTPKHLITATGQRVTLRCSPRSGDLSVYWYQQSLDQGLQFLIQYYNGEERAKGNILERFSAQQFPDLHSELNLSSLELGDSALYFCASSDRTSGEQFFGPGTRLTVL.

The rearrangement joins TRBV7-3 to TRBJ2-7; no definite D call. Germline lookup yields CDR1 SGHTA and CDR2 FQGTGA. The CDR3 spans 13 residues. V was cut by 5 bases and J by 6 bases, with 14 bases left in between. Here the CDR3 reads CASSPAPLSEQYF. The CDR3 coding sequence is TGTGCCAGCAGCCCTGCCCCCCTCAGCGAGCAGTACTTC.

This chain links TRBV19 with TRBJ1-1; D is unresolved. The germline CDR1 and CDR2 sequences are LNHDA and SQIVND (reference sequence). This CDR3 contains 14 residues. The V gene lost 9 bases and the J gene lost 2 bases, with 16 bases spanning the gap. In nucleotides, the CDR3 is TGTGCCAGCCTACTTCGGCCCGAAAACACTGAAGCTTTCTTT. Protein: CASLLRPENTEAFF.

The rearrangement uses TRBV5-1 and TRBJ2-4, with TRBD2 matching 10 bases. The CDR3 contains 15 residues. V lost 3 bases, J lost 8 bases, and 8 bases stayed unmatched. Looked up from germline, CDR1 is SGHRS and CDR2 is YFSETQ. CDR3 sequence reads: CASSSHGTSDDIQYF. As DNA, the CDR3 is TGCGCCAGCAGCTCCCACGGGACTAGCGATGACATTCAGTACTTC.

This CDR3 is CSADRIYEQYF. The CDR3 DNA reads as TGCAGTGCGGACAGGATTTACGAGCAGTACTTC. The V call is TRBV20-1, the J call TRBJ2-7; 7 positions match TRBD1. Trimming cost V 6 bases and J 4 bases; bases outside gene matches: 3. The CDR3 runs to 11 residues. Per germline, CDR1 DFQATT and CDR2 SNEGSKA (reference sequence).

The gene calls are TRBV5-1 and TRBJ2-5, with D hard to call. Per the germline V gene, CDR1 is SGHRS and CDR2 is YFSETQ. V dropped 0 bases and J dropped 5 bases, with 2 bases sitting between them. The CDR3 totals 11 residues. CDR3 protein: CASSLAETQYF. The CDR3 DNA reads as TGCGCCAGCAGCTTGGCCGAGACCCAGTACTTC.

The genes are TRBV9 and TRBJ2-7, with D perhaps TRBD1 or TRBD2 (5 bases each). Trimming took 2 bases from V and 3 from J, leaving 18 bases between them. CDR3 length: 16 amino acids. Germline lookup yields CDR1 SGDLS and CDR2 YYNGEE. The CDR3 here is CASSVGSTGGFYEQYF. The CDR3 nucleotides are TGTGCCAGCAGCGTTGGGAGCACAGGAGGATTCTACGAGCAGTACTTC.

The rearrangement joins TRBV6-5 to TRBJ1-5, with 8 bases aligning to TRBD1. The CDR3 spans 15 residues. Trimming took 6 bases from V and 3 from J; bases not matched to a gene: 7. Germline-derived CDR1 and CDR2 are MNHEY and SVGAGI. Written as DNA, the CDR3 is TGTGCCAGCAGATCCCAGACAGGGGACAATCAGCCCCAGCATTTT. Protein sequence: CASRSQTGDNQPQHF.

The V call is TRBV5-6, the J call TRBJ1-4, with TRBD1 matching 9 bases. Germline values: CDR1 SGHDT, CDR2 YYEEEE. After removal of 2 bases from V and 6 bases from J, the junction contained 5 bases not matched to a gene. The CDR3 loop spans 15 amino acids. This CDR3 reads CASSLQGARDEKLFF. The CDR3 DNA sequence: TGTGCCAGCAGCTTACAGGGGGCGCGAGATGAAAAACTGTTTTTT.